The rows below give T cell receptor beta chains drawn from one sample of a study of beta chain features in type 1 diabetes. Sequencing used immunoSEQ multiplex PCR; TCRdb keeps in-frame clones, though not all of them. There are over 150,000 clones in the sample; 6.5% to 8.5% occur only once, and under 0.55% lies in the top ten. Sequencing input: central memory CD4+ T cells from blood. The source is a man younger than 30 with type 1 diabetes. Both conserved end residues are part of each CDR3. Only some rows state a clone size, as once, few, many or a class for expanded clones.

V gene: TRBV6-6; CDR3 length: 13; clone size: .; CDR3 protein: CASSRGYQETQYF
V gene: TRBV4-1; CDR3 length: 14; clone size: few; CDR3 protein: CASSQGGFTDTQYF
V gene: TRBV5-1; CDR3 length: 14; clone size: many; CDR3 protein: CASSFTTGDYEQYF
V gene: TRBV28; CDR3 length: 16; clone size: .; CDR3 protein: CASSPDRRIYNSPLHF
V gene: TRBV30; CDR3 length: 14; clone size: few; CDR3 protein: CAWSADSRRSPLHF
V gene: TRBV28; CDR3 length: 14; clone size: .; CDR3 protein: CASSTLLQGQEAFF
V gene: TRBV28; CDR3 length: 15; clone size: few; CDR3 protein: CASSPSWEGVYEQYF
V gene: TRBV19; CDR3 length: 14; clone size: many; CDR3 protein: CASLETGSTDTQYF
V gene: TRBV7-2; CDR3 length: 12; clone size: few; CDR3 protein: CASSQDWGEQYF
V gene: TRBV5-5; CDR3 length: 15; clone size: .; CDR3 protein: CASSSGLASRDTQYF
V gene: TRBV29-1; CDR3 length: 14; clone size: .; CDR3 protein: CSVQWDNQAYEQYF
V gene: TRBV30; CDR3 length: 14; clone size: few; CDR3 protein: CAWMNWAPNSPLHF
V gene: TRBV28; CDR3 length: 12; clone size: few; CDR3 protein: CASSYAPNEQYF
V gene: TRBV6-1; CDR3 length: 12; clone size: .; CDR3 protein: CASSVGSYEQYF
V gene: TRBV5-1; CDR3 length: 16; clone size: few; CDR3 protein: CASSLQGAGRNYGYTF
V gene: TRBV30; CDR3 length: 13; clone size: many; CDR3 protein: CAWDSGNYNEQFF
V gene: TRBV21-1; CDR3 length: 16; clone size: .; CDR3 protein: CASSNHTRDSHYEQYF
V gene: TRBV10-3; CDR3 length: 14; clone size: few; CDR3 protein: CAISVWGEGTEAFF
V gene: TRBV6-5; CDR3 length: 15; clone size: .; CDR3 protein: CASSYSGGGNQPQHF
V gene: TRBV7-2; CDR3 length: 13; clone size: .; CDR3 protein: CASSGRPGGEQFF
V gene: TRBV2; CDR3 length: 14; clone size: .; CDR3 protein: CASSLWGLAGGQFF
V gene: TRBV7-9; CDR3 length: 15; clone size: .; CDR3 protein: CASSLGLVSQETQYF
V gene: TRBV28; CDR3 length: 15; clone size: few; CDR3 protein: CASFSETSGSYEQYF
V gene: TRBV4-2; CDR3 length: 18; clone size: .; CDR3 protein: CASSQPPGRGAGTDTQYF
V gene: TRBV30; CDR3 length: 13; clone size: .; CDR3 protein: CAWSPQDQGVAFF
V gene: TRBV28; CDR3 length: 15; clone size: few; CDR3 protein: CASSPPGTVNTEAFF
V gene: TRBV28; CDR3 length: 15; clone size: .; CDR3 protein: CASGGTGGANYGYTF
V gene: TRBV11-2; CDR3 length: 13; clone size: few; CDR3 protein: CASSSGQNYGYTF